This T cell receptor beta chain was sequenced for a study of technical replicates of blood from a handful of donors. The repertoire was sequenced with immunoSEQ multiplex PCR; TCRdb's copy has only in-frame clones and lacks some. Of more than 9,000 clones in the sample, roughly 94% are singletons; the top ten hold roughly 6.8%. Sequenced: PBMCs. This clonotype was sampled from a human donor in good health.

DNA of the CDR3: TGTGCCACCAGCAGAGAGCTAGCGGGAGGGCCTGGCACAGATACGCAGTATTTT. Its translation: CATSRELAGGPGTDTQYF. The rearrangement uses TRBV15 and TRBJ2-3; TRBD2 matches 12 bases. V trimming: 0 bases; J trimming: 1 base; junction bases outside the gene matches: 5. From germline, CDR1 is LNHNV and CDR2 YYDKDF (reference sequence). This CDR3 contains 18 residues.